This T cell receptor (beta chain) emerged from a study of T cell responses to AZD1222 COVID-19 vaccine. Assay used: immunoSEQ multiplex PCR; TCRdb lists only in-frame clones, some missing. The sample contains about 160,000 clones, 88% of which appear only once. Trimming cost V 0 bases and J 3 bases; bases outside gene matches: 10. Germline V lookup: CDR1 SGHDN, CDR2 FVKESK. There are 18 residues in the CDR3. The sample holds one count of this clone. What it binds is unknown. Notes on the study in general: Samples come after the peak T cell response, not at day 14. Vaccine-associated CD4 TCRs spanned spike, dominant at 160-218 and 743-854.

The rearrangement uses TRBV14 and TRBJ1-1; 10 nucleotides line up with TRBD1. This clonotype was sampled from an adult in good health. Sequencing used peripheral blood, obtained on day 0 of AZD1222 vaccination. CDR3 in DNA: TGTGCCAGCAGCCAAGACTCCGGGACAGGGGTGAGGGACACTGAAGCTTTCTTT. Its translation: CASSQDSGTGVRDTEAFF.